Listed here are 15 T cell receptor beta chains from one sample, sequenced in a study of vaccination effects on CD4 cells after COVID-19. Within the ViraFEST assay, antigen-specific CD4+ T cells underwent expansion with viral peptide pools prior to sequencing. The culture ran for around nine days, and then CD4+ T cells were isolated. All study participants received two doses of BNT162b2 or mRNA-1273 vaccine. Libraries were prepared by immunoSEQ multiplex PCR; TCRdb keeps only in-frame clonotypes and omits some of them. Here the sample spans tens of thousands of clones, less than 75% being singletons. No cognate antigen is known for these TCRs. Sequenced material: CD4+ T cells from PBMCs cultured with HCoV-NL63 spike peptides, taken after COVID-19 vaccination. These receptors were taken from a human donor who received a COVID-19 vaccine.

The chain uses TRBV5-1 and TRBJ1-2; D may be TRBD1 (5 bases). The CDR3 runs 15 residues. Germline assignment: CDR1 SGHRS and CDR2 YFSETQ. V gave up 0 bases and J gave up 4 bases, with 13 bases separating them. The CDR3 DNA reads TGCGCCAGCAGCTTGGCCTATCAGGGCACCTATGGCTACACCTTC. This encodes CASSLAYQGTYGYTF.

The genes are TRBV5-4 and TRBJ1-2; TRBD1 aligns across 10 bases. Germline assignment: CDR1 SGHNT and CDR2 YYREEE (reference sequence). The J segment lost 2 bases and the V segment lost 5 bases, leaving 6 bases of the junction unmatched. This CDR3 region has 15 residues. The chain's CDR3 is CASSQRGQGNYGYTF. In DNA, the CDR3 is TGTGCCAGCAGTCAACGGGGACAGGGGAACTATGGCTACACCTTC.

The CDR3 loop reads CASSQGLISNQPQHF. The CDR3 DNA reads TGCGCCAGCAGCCAAGGGTTGATTAGCAATCAGCCCCAGCATTTT. The chain employs TRBV4-1 and TRBJ1-5; D gene unclear. Germline CDR1 is MGHRA and CDR2 is YSYEKL. The CDR3 is made up of 15 amino acids. Between the trimmed V and J ends, which lost 1 base and 0 bases, there was a span of 7 bases.

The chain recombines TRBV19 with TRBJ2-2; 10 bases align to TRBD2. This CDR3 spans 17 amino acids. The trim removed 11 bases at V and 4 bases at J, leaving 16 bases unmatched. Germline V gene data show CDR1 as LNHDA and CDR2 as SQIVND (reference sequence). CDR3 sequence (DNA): TGTGCCTCTTTTGGACAGCGGGGGGGCCGTAGCACCGGGGAGCTGTTTTTT. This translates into CASFGQRGGRSTGELFF.

CDR3 amino acids: CASSSLKGEYGYTF. CDR3 DNA: TGTGCCAGCAGCAGCCTTAAGGGAGAATATGGCTACACCTTC. The gene calls are TRBV11-2 and TRBJ1-2, with D hard to call. Germline assignment: CDR1 SGHAT and CDR2 FQNNGV. V dropped 5 bases and J dropped 5 bases, with 15 bases sitting between them. This CDR3 has 14 residues.

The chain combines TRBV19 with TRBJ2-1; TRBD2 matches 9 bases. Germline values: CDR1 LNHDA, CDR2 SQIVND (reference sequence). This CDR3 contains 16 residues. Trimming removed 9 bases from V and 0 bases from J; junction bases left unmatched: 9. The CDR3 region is CASRDSGGPSYNEQFF. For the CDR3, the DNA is TGTGCCAGCCGGGATAGCGGGGGCCCCTCCTACAATGAGCAGTTCTTC.

As DNA, the CDR3 is TGCGCCAGCTACTCAAACCCTAGCGGAAACAGCTACGAGCAGTACTTC. The encoded protein is CASYSNPSGNSYEQYF. The chain is built from TRBV5-1 and TRBJ2-7; 7 bases fit TRBD2. The CDR3 sequence is 16 residues long. Losses at the gene ends were 7 bases for V and 3 bases for J; bases not matched to a gene: 16. CDR1 is SGHRS and CDR2 is YFSETQ in the germline V gene.

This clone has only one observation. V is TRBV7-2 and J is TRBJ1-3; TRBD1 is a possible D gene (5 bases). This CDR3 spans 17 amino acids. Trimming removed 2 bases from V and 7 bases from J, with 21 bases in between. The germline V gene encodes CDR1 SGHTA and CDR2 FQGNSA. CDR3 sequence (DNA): TGTGCCAGCAGCTTATGGGGGGGGACGACTTTACCCAACACCATATATTTT. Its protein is CASSLWGGTTLPNTIYF.

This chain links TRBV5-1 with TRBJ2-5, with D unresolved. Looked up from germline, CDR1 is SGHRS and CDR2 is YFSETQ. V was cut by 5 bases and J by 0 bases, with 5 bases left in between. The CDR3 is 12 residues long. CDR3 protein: CASRQNQETQYF. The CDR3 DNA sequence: TGCGCCAGCAGACAAAACCAAGAGACCCAGTACTTC.

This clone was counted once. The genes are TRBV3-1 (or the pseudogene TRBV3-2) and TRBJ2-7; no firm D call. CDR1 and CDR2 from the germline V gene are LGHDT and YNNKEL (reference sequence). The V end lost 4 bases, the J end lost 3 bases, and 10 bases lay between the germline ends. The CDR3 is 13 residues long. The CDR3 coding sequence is TGTGCCAGCAGCCGAATAGGAGACTACGAGCAGTACTTC. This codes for CASSRIGDYEQYF.

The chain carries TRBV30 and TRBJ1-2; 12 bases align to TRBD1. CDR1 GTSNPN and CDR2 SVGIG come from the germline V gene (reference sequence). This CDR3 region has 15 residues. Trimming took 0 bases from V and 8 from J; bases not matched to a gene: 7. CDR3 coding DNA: TGTGCCTGGAGTGTTTTCTCTGGGACAGGGGGCGGCTACACCTTC. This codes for CAWSVFSGTGGGYTF. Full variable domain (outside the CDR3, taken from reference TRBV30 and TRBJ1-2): SQTIHQWPATLVQPVGSPLSLECTVEGTSNPNLYWYRQAAGRGLQLLFYSVGIGQISSEVPQNLSASRPQDRQFILSSKKLLLSDSGFYLCAWSVFSGTGGGYTFGSGTRLTVV.

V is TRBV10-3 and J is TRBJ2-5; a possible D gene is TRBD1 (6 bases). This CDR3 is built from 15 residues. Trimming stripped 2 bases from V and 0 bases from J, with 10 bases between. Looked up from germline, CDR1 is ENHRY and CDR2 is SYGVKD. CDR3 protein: CAISEDRRNQETQYF. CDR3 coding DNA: TGTGCCATCAGTGAGGACAGGCGGAACCAAGAGACCCAGTACTTC.

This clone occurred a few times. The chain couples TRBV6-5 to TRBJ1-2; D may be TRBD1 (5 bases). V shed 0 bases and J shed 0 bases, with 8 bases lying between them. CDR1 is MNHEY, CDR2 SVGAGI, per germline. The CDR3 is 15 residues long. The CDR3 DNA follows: TGTGCCAGCAGTTACTCGCGACAGTCTAACTATGGCTACACCTTC. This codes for CASSYSRQSNYGYTF.

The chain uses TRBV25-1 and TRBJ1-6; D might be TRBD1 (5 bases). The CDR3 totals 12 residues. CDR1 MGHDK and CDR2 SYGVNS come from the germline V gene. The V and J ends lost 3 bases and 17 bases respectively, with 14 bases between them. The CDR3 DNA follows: TGTGCCAGCAGTGATCGCAGGGATAGGATCCACTTT. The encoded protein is CASSDRRDRIHF. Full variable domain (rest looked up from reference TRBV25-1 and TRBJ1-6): EADIYQTPRYLVIGTGKKITLECSQTMGHDKMYWYQQDPGMELHLIHYSYGVNSTEKGDLSSESTVSRIRTEHFPLTLESARPSHTSQYLCASSDRRDRIHFGNGTRLTVT.

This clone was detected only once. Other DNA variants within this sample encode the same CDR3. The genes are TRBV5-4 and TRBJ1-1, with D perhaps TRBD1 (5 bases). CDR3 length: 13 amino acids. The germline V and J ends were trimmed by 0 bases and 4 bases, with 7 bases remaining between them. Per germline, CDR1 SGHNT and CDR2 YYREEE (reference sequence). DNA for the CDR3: TGTGCCAGCAGCTTGGGCGGGGGCACTGAAGCTTTCTTT. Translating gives CASSLGGGTEAFF.